Listed below are T cell receptor beta chains from one sample, sequenced in a study of T cells in Graves' hyperthyroidism and ophthalmopathy. TCRdb reprocessed the multiplex PCR reads via MiXCR and lists one record per CDR3 protein. The sample holds tens of thousands of distinct CDR3 sequences; roughly 50% are singletons and the top ten take around a third. Source material: peripheral blood or thyroid tissue (not recorded which). The receptor set was obtained from a man between 18 and 29 years old with Graves' hyperthyroidism. Each CDR3 is given with its conserved first and last residue. A D gene is named only where the DNA matches it firmly. Only some rows state a clone size, as once, few, many or a class for expanded clones.

clone size,J gene,D gene,V gene,CDR3 protein,CDR3 DNA
-,TRBJ1-5,-,TRBV20-1,CSAPRGTGAGNQPQHF,TGCAGTGCCCCGCGAGGGACGGGTGCCGGCAATCAGCCCCAGCATTTT
-,TRBJ1-2,TRBD1,TRBV7-9,CASSRQQGTYGYTF,TGTGCCAGCAGCCGTCAACAGGGGACCTATGGCTACACCTTC
-,TRBJ1-5,-,TRBV12-3/TRBV12-4,CASSLIADQPQHF,TGTGCCAGCAGTTTGATCGCAGATCAGCCCCAGCATTTT
-,TRBJ1-4,TRBD1,TRBV29-1,CSVGTGGEKLFF,TGCAGCGTTGGGACAGGGGGTGAAAAACTGTTTTTT
many,TRBJ2-7,-,TRBV11-2,CASSSVPHYEQYF,TGTGCCAGCAGCTCCGTTCCCCACTACGAGCAGTACTTC
-,TRBJ1-1,-,TRBV9,CASSVEGGANTEAFF,TGTGCCAGCAGCGTAGAGGGGGGCGCGAACACTGAAGCTTTCTTT
once,TRBJ2-5,-,TRBV11-2,CASSTRSRETQYF,TGTGCCAGCAGCACAAGATCTCGGGAGACCCAGTACTTC
-,TRBJ1-2,-,TRBV29-1,CSGAWSVTKPRDSRYGYTF,TGCAGCGGTGCCTGGAGTGTTACTAAGCCCCGAGACTCGCGCTATGGCTACACCTTC
many,TRBJ1-3,-,TRBV3-1,CASSQGPGNTIYF,TGTGCCAGCAGCCAAGGGCCTGGAAACACCATATATTTT
-,TRBJ2-7,TRBD2,TRBV20-1,CSARRLAGDEQYF,TGCAGTGCTAGGCGACTAGCGGGAGACGAGCAGTACTTC
-,TRBJ1-3,-,TRBV5-1,CASSSLSGGSTIYF,TGCGCCAGCAGCTCATTGTCGGGAGGAAGCACCATATACTTT
-,TRBJ2-7,-,TRBV10-2,CASSEDSSYEQYF,TGCGCCAGCAGTGAGGACAGCTCCTACGAGCAGTACTTC
-,TRBJ1-2,-,TRBV29-1,CSVIGGYGYTF,TGCAGCGTGATAGGGGGCTATGGCTACACCTTC
many,TRBJ2-7,TRBD2,TRBV20-1,CSASRLAGVSYEQYF,TGCAGTGCTAGTCGACTAGCGGGAGTTTCTTACGAGCAGTACTTC
-,TRBJ2-2,-,TRBV5-4,CASSFTSVGELFF,TGTGCCAGCAGTTTTACTAGTGTCGGGGAGCTGTTTTTT
many,TRBJ2-7,TRBD2,TRBV29-1,CSVRPGTSGRSRYEQYF,TGCAGCGTGAGGCCCGGGACTAGCGGGCGGAGCCGGTACGAGCAGTACTTC
-,TRBJ2-5,-,TRBV11-2,CSARGAETQYF,TGCAGCGCTCGCGGGGCGGAGACCCAGTACTTC
-,TRBJ1-2,TRBD1,TRBV10-3,CAISMDRGQFGYTF,TGTGCCATCAGCATGGACAGGGGGCAATTTGGCTACACCTTC
many,TRBJ2-2,-,TRBV7-3,CASSAGEGSTGELFF,TGTGCCAGCAGCGCAGGGGAAGGTTCCACCGGGGAGCTGTTTTTT
medium-sized,TRBJ1-1,-,TRBV10-1,CASSESKQGWTEAFF,TGCGCCAGCAGTGAGTCGAAACAGGGTTGGACTGAAGCTTTCTTT
-,TRBJ1-1,TRBD1,TRBV20-1,CSARDPRGRMNTEAFF,TGCAGTGCTAGAGATCCCAGGGGGCGAATGAACACTGAAGCTTTCTTT
-,TRBJ1-6,-,TRBV9,CACSVGPESSPFHF,TGTGCCTGCAGCGTTGGGCCAGAAAGTTCACCCTTCCACTTT
-,TRBJ1-2,TRBD1,TRBV29-1,CSVGTGGEDGYTF,TGCAGCGTCGGGACAGGGGGCGAAGATGGCTACACCTTC